This T cell receptor beta chain stems from a study of T cell responses to AZD1222 COVID-19 vaccine. The protocol was immunoSEQ multiplex PCR, while the TCRdb copy is restricted to in-frame clones and leaves out a portion. Of tens of thousands of clones in the sample, around 82% are singletons; the top ten hold approximately 22%. This receptor was taken from an adult in good health. Source: peripheral blood, taken on day 0 of AZD1222 vaccination.

CDR3 bases: TGTGCCAGCAGCACAACATATTCCGGGACAGGCTATGAAAAACTGTTTTTT. This codes for CASSTTYSGTGYEKLFF. V usage is TRBV7-8 and J usage is TRBJ1-4, with 8 bases fitting TRBD1. Losses at the gene ends were 5 bases for V and 6 bases for J; bases not matched to a gene: 14. The germline V gene encodes CDR1 SGHVS and CDR2 FQNEAQ. The CDR3 runs 17 residues.